A selection of T cell receptor beta chains follows, all from one sample in a study of T-cell reconstitution after alpha-beta-depleted transplantation in children. Each CDR3 protein is one row after TCRdb ran MiXCR on the PCR reads. The sample contains a few hundred thousand distinct CDR3 sequences, about an eighth of which appear only once. The source was PBMCs, mostly from graft donor cells, collected 360 days after TCRalphabeta/CD19-depleted stem cell transplant. The receptor set was obtained from a male patient younger than 18 who had a stem cell transplant for acute myeloid leukemia, so the T cells may come from the graft donor. CDR3s include the opening cysteine and the closing phenylalanine or tryptophan. The D gene is left open where the match is weak. Size tells how often a clone was seen (once, few, many) or the class of an expanded clone, and some rows leave it out.

TRBJ2-5	.	many	TRBV25-1	CASSEYIPTHQETQYF	TGTGCCAGCAGTGAATATATTCCGACCCACCAAGAGACCCAGTACTTC
TRBJ1-2	.	few	TRBV12-3/TRBV12-4	CASSRAGVGFYGYTF	TGTGCCAGCAGTCGCGCGGGGGTTGGTTTCTATGGCTACACCTTC
TRBJ1-1	TRBD1	few	TRBV28	CASSSYGQEPFF	TGTGCCAGCAGTTCCTACGGACAGGAGCCTTTCTTT
TRBJ1-1	.	few	TRBV28	CASSLIHTEAFF	TGTGCCAGCAGTTTGATCCACACTGAAGCTTTCTTT
TRBJ2-3	.	few	TRBV10-3	CAISRQLGGGTDTQYF	TGTGCCATCAGTCGACAATTAGGGGGGGGCACAGATACGCAGTATTTT
TRBJ2-6	TRBD2	many	TRBV29-1	CSVRTSGVSGANVLTF	TGCAGCGTACGGACTAGCGGGGTCTCTGGGGCCAACGTCCTGACTTTC
TRBJ2-1	.	.	TRBV9	CASSKKVAGEQFF	TGTGCCAGCAGCAAAAAGGTTGCGGGTGAGCAGTTCTTC
TRBJ2-1	.	.	TRBV5-1	CASTPAPLNYNEQFF	TGCGCCAGCACCCCTGCGCCGCTGAACTACAATGAGCAGTTCTTC
TRBJ1-2	.	few	TRBV29-1	CSVGEQGHRYGYTF	TGCAGCGTTGGGGAGCAGGGCCACCGTTATGGCTACACCTTC
TRBJ2-7	TRBD2	.	TRBV4-3	CASSQESLAGGAYEQYF	TGCGCCAGCAGCCAAGAGTCACTAGCGGGAGGCGCCTACGAGCAGTACTTC
TRBJ1-1	.	many	TRBV7-9	CASRKSTEVFF	TGTGCCAGCAGGAAAAGCACTGAAGTTTTCTTT
TRBJ2-7	TRBD1	few	TRBV29-1	CSVGGQGSTYEQYF	TGCAGCGTTGGGGGACAGGGATCCACCTACGAGCAGTACTTC
TRBJ1-1	.	.	TRBV20-1	CSASGGGNTEAFF	TGCAGTGCTAGTGGGGGGGGGAACACTGAAGCTTTCTTT
TRBJ2-1	.	.	TRBV30	CAWSVGFSSYNEQFF	TGTGCCTGGAGTGTAGGGTTTAGCTCCTACAATGAGCAGTTCTTC
TRBJ1-1	TRBD1	many	TRBV25-1	CASSEQGQGNTEAFF	TGTGCCAGCAGTGAGCAGGGACAGGGGAACACTGAAGCTTTCTTT
TRBJ2-4	.	few	TRBV19	CASSIWGQENIQYF	TGTGCCAGTAGTATTTGGGGGCAGGAAAACATTCAGTACTTC
TRBJ2-1	TRBD1	few	TRBV15	CATSRGTGTGNNEQFF	TGTGCCACCAGCAGAGGCACCGGGACAGGAAACAATGAGCAGTTCTTC
TRBJ2-2	.	.	TRBV12-3/TRBV12-4	CASSLQGGDTGELFF	TGTGCCAGCAGTTTACAGGGGGGCGACACCGGGGAGCTGTTTTTT
TRBJ2-5	TRBD2	.	TRBV11-1	CASSAGSGRAGETQYF	TGTGCCAGCAGCGCCGGTAGCGGGAGGGCCGGAGAGACCCAGTACTTC
TRBJ2-1	TRBD2	.	TRBV5-1	CASSTGLAGVSSYNEQFF	TGCGCCAGCAGCACGGGACTAGCGGGAGTGAGCTCCTACAATGAGCAGTTCTTC
TRBJ2-1	.	few	TRBV14	CASSRNRVPGNEQFF	TGTGCCAGCAGCCGCAACCGGGTCCCCGGGAATGAGCAGTTCTTC
TRBJ2-7	.	.	TRBV20-1	CCARRRTEVGPITYEQYF	TGCTGTGCTAGAAGACGGACTGAGGTTGGGCCCATCACCTACGAGCAGTACTTC
TRBJ2-4	TRBD2	.	TRBV5-1	CASSLELAGGAKNIQYF	TGCGCCAGCAGCTTGGAATTAGCGGGAGGTGCCAAAAACATTCAGTACTTC
TRBJ2-7	.	many	TRBV28	CASSSTLSGVGGYTGHEQYF	TGTGCCAGCAGTTCCACGCTATCGGGGGTGGGTGGGTACACCGGGCACGAGCAGTACTTC
TRBJ2-7	.	few	TRBV20-1	CSARPRRVIHEQYF	TGCAGTGCTAGACCAAGGAGGGTGATCCACGAGCAGTACTTC
TRBJ2-4	.	many	TRBV28	CASSSPPRHLLAKNIQYF	TGTGCCAGCAGTTCACCCCCTCGACACCTTCTAGCCAAAAACATTCAGTACTTC
TRBJ2-4	TRBD1	many	TRBV29-1	CSVAGIGYRGNLNIQYF	TGCAGCGTTGCGGGTATAGGGTACAGGGGAAATTTAAACATTCAGTACTTC
TRBJ2-2	.	.	TRBV6-1	CASRRPTGNTGELFF	TGTGCCAGCAGGAGACCTACAGGGAACACCGGGGAGCTGTTTTTT
TRBJ2-7	.	.	TRBV28	CASSLSIMSRYEQYF	TGTGCCAGCAGTTTAAGTATAATGAGTCGCTACGAGCAGTACTTC
TRBJ2-7	.	many	TRBV3-1	CASSPGHRYEQYF	TGTGCCAGCAGCCCGGGACATCGTTACGAGCAGTACTTC
TRBJ1-2	TRBD1	few	TRBV5-1	CASSAGLTGDGYGYTF	TGCGCCAGCAGCGCCGGATTGACAGGGGATGGCTATGGCTACACCTTC
TRBJ2-5	.	.	TRBV12-3/TRBV12-4	CASSLARASQETQYF	TGTGCCAGCAGTTTAGCTAGGGCCAGCCAAGAGACCCAGTACTTC
TRBJ2-7	TRBD2	.	TRBV5-1	CASSFRPAGGSEQYF	TGCGCCAGCAGCTTTCGCCCAGCGGGAGGCTCCGAGCAGTACTTC
TRBJ2-6	.	few	TRBV5-1	CASSLSRAFSGANVLTF	TGCGCCAGCAGCTTAAGCAGAGCCTTCTCTGGGGCCAACGTCCTGACTTTC
TRBJ1-1	.	few	TRBV11-2	CASSLEVPGPEAFF	TGTGCCAGCAGCTTAGAGGTCCCGGGCCCTGAAGCTTTCTTT
TRBJ2-1	.	.	TRBV2	CAISLRGSGRNDENEQFF	TGTGCCATCAGCCTCAGGGGCTCCGGGAGAAATGATGAGAATGAGCAGTTCTTC
TRBJ2-1	TRBD2	many	TRBV29-1	CSGLLAGFMDEQFF	TGCAGCGGCCTCCTAGCGGGGTTCATGGATGAGCAGTTCTTC
TRBJ2-7	.	many	TRBV20-1	CSATDGLREQYF	TGCAGTGCCACCGACGGCTTACGAGAGCAGTACTTC
TRBJ2-3	.	many	TRBV29-1	CSVEGPGSIADTQYF	TGCAGCGTTGAAGGGCCGGGGTCAATCGCAGATACGCAGTATTTT
TRBJ2-1	.	.	TRBV20-1	CSATDRHLYNEQFF	TGCAGTGCAACCGACAGGCATCTCTACAATGAGCAGTTCTTC
TRBJ2-5	.	.	TRBV20-1	CSAWTAGLQETQYF	TGCAGTGCCTGGACGGCGGGACTCCAAGAGACCCAGTACTTC
TRBJ2-7	TRBD2	many	TRBV12-3/TRBV12-4	CASSLGLAAYEQYF	TGTGCCAGCAGCTTAGGCCTAGCGGCCTACGAGCAGTACTTC
TRBJ1-6	.	few	TRBV6-1	CASSGVGTGSFSPLHF	TGTGCCAGCAGCGGTGTAGGAACAGGGAGTTTTTCACCCCTCCACTTT
TRBJ2-1	.	few	TRBV11-2	CASSLTEHNEQFF	TGTGCCAGCAGCTTGACAGAGCATAATGAGCAGTTCTTC
TRBJ2-7	TRBD2	.	TRBV30	CAWSLLAGVYEQYF	TGTGCCTGGAGCCTACTAGCGGGGGTCTACGAGCAGTACTTC
TRBJ2-6	.	.	TRBV28	CASSSGGSAGANVLTF	TGTGCCAGCAGTTCAGGCGGGTCAGCTGGGGCCAACGTCCTGACTTTC
TRBJ2-3	TRBD2	few	TRBV19	CASSIPQLAGVGDTQYF	TGTGCCAGTAGTATCCCGCAACTAGCGGGAGTGGGAGATACGCAGTATTTT
TRBJ2-7	.	.	TRBV18	CASSPLPPTESTYEQYF	TGTGCCAGCTCACCACTGCCTCCGACGGAGAGTACCTACGAGCAGTACTTC
TRBJ2-7	TRBD2	many	TRBV27	CASSSQAGVAYEQYF	TGTGCCAGCAGTTCCCAAGCGGGAGTAGCGTACGAGCAGTACTTC
TRBJ2-2	.	few	TRBV20-1	CSARRTPTHTGELFF	TGCAGTGCTAGACGGACCCCAACCCACACCGGGGAGCTGTTTTTT
TRBJ1-1	TRBD1	.	TRBV29-1	CSATPTGDTEAFF	TGCAGCGCGACCCCGACAGGGGACACTGAAGCTTTCTTT
TRBJ2-5	.	many	TRBV28	CASSLPAPPETQYF	TGTGCCAGCAGTTTACCCGCGCCTCCAGAGACCCAGTACTTC
TRBJ2-5	TRBD2	.	TRBV5-1	CASSLETSGLVAQYF	TGCGCCAGCAGCTTGGAGACTAGCGGCTTGGTGGCCCAGTACTTC
TRBJ2-3	.	few	TRBV7-9	CASSLEAEVTQYF	TGTGCCAGCAGCTTAGAGGCGGAGGTTACGCAGTATTTT
TRBJ2-7	.	many	TRBV20-1	CGSSTSPGEQYF	TGCGGAAGCAGTACTAGTCCGGGCGAGCAGTACTTC